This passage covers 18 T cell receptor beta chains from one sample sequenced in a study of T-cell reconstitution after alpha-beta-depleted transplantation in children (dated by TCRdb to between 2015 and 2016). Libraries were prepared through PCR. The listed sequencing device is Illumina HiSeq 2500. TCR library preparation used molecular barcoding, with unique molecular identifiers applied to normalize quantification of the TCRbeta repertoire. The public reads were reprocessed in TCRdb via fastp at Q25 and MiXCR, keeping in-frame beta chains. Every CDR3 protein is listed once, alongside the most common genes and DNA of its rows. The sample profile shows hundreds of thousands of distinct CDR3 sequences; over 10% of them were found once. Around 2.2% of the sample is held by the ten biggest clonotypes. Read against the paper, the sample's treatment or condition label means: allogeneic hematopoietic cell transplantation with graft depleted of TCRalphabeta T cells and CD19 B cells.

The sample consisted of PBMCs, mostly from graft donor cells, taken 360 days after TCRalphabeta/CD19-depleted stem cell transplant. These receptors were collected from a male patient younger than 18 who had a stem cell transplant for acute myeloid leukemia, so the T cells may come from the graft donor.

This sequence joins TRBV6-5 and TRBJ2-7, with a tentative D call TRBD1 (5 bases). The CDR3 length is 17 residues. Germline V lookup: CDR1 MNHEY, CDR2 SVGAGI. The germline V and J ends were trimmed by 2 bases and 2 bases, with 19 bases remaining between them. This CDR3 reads CASSYGMTKGAAYEQYF. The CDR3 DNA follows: TGTGCCAGCAGTTACGGGATGACAAAAGGGGCTGCCTACGAGCAGTACTTC.

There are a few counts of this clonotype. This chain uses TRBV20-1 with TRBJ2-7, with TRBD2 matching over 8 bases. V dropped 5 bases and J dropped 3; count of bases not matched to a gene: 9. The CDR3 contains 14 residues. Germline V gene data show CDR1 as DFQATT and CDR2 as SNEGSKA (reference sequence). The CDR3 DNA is TGCAGTGCTGGACCAGCGGGAGATTACTACGAGCAGTACTTC. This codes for CSAGPAGDYYEQYF.

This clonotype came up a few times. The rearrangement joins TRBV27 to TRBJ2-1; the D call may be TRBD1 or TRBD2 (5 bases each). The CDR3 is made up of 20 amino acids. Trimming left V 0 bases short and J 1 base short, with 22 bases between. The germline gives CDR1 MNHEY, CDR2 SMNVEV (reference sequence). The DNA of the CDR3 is TGTGCCAGCAGTTTATCGTCTCTGGGGGACCGATCGTTGTCCTACAATGAGCAGTTCTTC. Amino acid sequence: CASSLSSLGDRSLSYNEQFF.

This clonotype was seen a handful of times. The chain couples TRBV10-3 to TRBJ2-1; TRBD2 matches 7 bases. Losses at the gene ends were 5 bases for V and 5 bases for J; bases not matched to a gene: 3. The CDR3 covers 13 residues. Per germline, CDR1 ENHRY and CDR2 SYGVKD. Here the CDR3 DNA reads TGTGCCATCAGTAGCGGGATGGACAATGAGCAGTTCTTC. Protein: CAISSGMDNEQFF.

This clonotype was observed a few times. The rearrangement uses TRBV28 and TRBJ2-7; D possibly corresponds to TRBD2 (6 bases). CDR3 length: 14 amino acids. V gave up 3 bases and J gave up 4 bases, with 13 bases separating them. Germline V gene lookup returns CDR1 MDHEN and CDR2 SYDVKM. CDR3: CASSFAGTNYEQYF. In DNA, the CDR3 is TGTGCCAGCAGTTTTGCGGGGACGAATTACGAGCAGTACTTC. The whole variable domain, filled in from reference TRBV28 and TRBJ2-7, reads DVKVTQSSRYLVKRTGEKVFLECVQDMDHENMFWYRQDPGLGLRLIYFSYDVKMKEKGDIPEGYSVSREKKERFSLILESASTNQTSMYLCASSFAGTNYEQYFGPGTRLTVT.

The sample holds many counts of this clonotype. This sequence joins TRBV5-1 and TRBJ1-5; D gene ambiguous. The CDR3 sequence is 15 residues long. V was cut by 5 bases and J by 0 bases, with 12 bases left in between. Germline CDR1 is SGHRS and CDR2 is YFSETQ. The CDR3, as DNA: TGCGCCAGCAGTCCGGACGGAGATAGCAATCAGCCCCAGCATTTT. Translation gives CASSPDGDSNQPQHF. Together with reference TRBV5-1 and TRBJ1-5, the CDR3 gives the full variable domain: KAGVTQTPRYLIKTRGQQVTLSCSPISGHRSVSWYQQTPGQGLQFLFEYFSETQRNKGNFPGRFSGRQFSNSRSEMNVSTLELGDSALYLCASSPDGDSNQPQHFGDGTRLSIL.

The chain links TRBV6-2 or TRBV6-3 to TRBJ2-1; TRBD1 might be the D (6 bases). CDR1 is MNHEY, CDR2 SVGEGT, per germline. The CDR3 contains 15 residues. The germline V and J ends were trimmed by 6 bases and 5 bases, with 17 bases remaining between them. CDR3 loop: CASSPQGTRDNEQFF. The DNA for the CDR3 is TGTGCCAGCAGCCCACAGGGAACTAGAGACAATGAGCAGTTCTTC.

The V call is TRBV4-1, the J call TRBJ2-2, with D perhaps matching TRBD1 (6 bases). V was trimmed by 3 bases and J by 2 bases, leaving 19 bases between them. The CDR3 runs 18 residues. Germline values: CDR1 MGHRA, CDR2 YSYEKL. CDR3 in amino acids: CASSHARGRGDNTGELFF. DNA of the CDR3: TGCGCCAGCAGCCACGCCCGTGGCAGGGGCGATAACACCGGGGAGCTGTTTTTT.

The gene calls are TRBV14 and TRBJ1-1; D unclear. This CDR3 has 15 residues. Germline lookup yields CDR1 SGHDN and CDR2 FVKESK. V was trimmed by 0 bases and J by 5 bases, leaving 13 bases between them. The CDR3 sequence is CASSQEITPGTEAFF. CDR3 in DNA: TGTGCCAGCAGCCAAGAAATCACCCCTGGGACTGAAGCTTTCTTT. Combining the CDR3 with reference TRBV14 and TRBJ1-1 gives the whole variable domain EAGVTQFPSHSVIEKGQTVTLRCDPISGHDNLYWYRRVMGKEIKFLLHFVKESKQDESGMPNNRFLAERTGGTYSTLKVQPAELEDSGVYFCASSQEITPGTEAFFGQGTRLTVV.

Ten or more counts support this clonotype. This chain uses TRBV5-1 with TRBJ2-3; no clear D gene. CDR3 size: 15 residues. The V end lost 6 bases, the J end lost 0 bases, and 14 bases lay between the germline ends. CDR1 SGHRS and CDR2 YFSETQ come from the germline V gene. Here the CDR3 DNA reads TGCGCCAGCAATGGGAACTTCCCTAGCACAGATACGCAGTATTTT. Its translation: CASNGNFPSTDTQYF.

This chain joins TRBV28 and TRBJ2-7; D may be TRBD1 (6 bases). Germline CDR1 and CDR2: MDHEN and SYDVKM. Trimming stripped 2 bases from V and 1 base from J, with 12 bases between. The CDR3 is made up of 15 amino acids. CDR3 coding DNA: TGTGCCAGCAGTTTACCCCGGGACACTTCCTACGAGCAGTACTTC. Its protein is CASSLPRDTSYEQYF.

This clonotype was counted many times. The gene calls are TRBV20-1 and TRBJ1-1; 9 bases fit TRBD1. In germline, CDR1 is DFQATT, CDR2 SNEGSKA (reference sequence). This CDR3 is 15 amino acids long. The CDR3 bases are TGCAGGGCCTATCCGGGACAGGGTTTGAACACTGAAGCTTTCTTT. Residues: CRAYPGQGLNTEAFF.

CDR3 nucleotide sequence: TGCAGCGTTGAAGGATCGCTAGCGGCGAAATCCTACGAGCAGTACTTC. It specifies CSVEGSLAAKSYEQYF. The rearrangement joins TRBV29-1 to TRBJ2-7, with 7 bases aligning to TRBD2. Germline values: CDR1 SQVTM, CDR2 ANQGSEA. CDR3 length equals 16 residues. With V trimmed by 1 base and J by 1 base, 10 bases remained unmatched.

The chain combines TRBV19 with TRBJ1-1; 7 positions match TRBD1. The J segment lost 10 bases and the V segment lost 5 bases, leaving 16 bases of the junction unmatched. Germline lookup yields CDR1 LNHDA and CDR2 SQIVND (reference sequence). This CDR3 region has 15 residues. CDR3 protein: CASSRPGTAEAAAFF. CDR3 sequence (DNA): TGTGCCAGTAGTCGACCTGGGACAGCAGAGGCTGCAGCTTTCTTT.

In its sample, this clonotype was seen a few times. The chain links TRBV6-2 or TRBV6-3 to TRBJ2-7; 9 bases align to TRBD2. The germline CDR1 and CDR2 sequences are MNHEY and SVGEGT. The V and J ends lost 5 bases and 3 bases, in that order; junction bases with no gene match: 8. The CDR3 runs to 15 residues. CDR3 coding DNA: TGTGCCAGCAGTCCGAGTCTAGCGGGACTCTACGAGCAGTACTTC. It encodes CASSPSLAGLYEQYF.

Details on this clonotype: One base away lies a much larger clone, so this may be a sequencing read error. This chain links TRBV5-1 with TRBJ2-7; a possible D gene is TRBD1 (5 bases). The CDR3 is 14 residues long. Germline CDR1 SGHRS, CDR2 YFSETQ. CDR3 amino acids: CASNLGHLSYEQYF. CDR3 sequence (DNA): TGCGCCAGCAACTTGGGGCATTTATCCTACGAGCAGTACTTC.

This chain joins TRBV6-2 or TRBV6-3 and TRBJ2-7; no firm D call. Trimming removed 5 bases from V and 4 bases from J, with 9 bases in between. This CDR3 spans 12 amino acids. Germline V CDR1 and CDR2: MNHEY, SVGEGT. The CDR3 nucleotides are TGTGCCAGCAGTCCGCTGGAATACGAGCAGTACTTC. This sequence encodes CASSPLEYEQYF.

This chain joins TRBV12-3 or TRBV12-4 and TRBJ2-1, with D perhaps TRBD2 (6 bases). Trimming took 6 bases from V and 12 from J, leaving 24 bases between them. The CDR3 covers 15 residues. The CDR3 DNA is TGTGCCAGCAGGCTCCGCCGGGACTCCCAGTCACGGCAGTTCTTC. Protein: CASRLRRDSQSRQFF.